The clone carrying this T cell receptor beta chain has just a few counts. Antigen unknown. The CDR3 totals 15 residues. Trimming removed 0 bases at V and 0 bases at J, with 7 bases between. Germline CDR1 and CDR2: SGHAT and FQNNGV. The data are from a study of CD8+ T cells in alopecia areata. General study findings and limits: Scalp clonality, together with expanded CD8+ clones among the top 100, fell significantly with tofacitinib. Greater clonality was observed in lesional scalp samples, especially alopecia totalis/universalis, versus normal scalp. Scalp and blood samples kept many expanded lesional clones throughout tofacitinib. A single nonresponder leaves the baseline CD8+ expansion link to response uncertain.

This sample's treatment: oral pan-JAK inhibitor, 5-10 mg twice daily. The authors extracted RNA and reverse transcribed it into cDNA as the sequencing template. The assay was immunoSEQ multiplex PCR, and TCRdb's table has in-frame clones only and misses some. The sample includes hundreds of thousands of clones, about three fifths of them seen just once. The clonotype originates from a human donor with alopecia areata. V is TRBV11-2 and J is TRBJ2-3, with no clear D. Source: CD4+ T cells sorted from blood, taken around week 53, from a patient treated with tofacitinib. The CDR3 coding sequence is TGTGCCAGCAGCTTAGATCACCCTAGCACAGATACGCAGTATTTT. This translates into CASSLDHPSTDTQYF.